This T cell receptor beta chain emerged from a study of T cell responses to AZD1222 COVID-19 vaccine. The germline V gene has CDR1 MNHEY and CDR2 SVGAGI. The CDR3 is made up of 12 amino acids. V lost 7 bases and J 1 base, leaving 8 bases between the germline ends. Findings of the study overall: Vaccine-related CD4 TCRs covered spike, predominating at 160-218 and 743-854.

Generated by immunoSEQ multiplex PCR, the TCRdb table keeps only in-frame clones and is missing some. The sample yields 150,000 to 200,000 clones, approximately 92% seen once. Turning to this clone: Antigen unknown.

This receptor was identified in an adult in good health. This material consisted of peripheral blood, taken on day 0 of AZD1222 vaccination. The V call is TRBV6-5, the J call TRBJ2-7, with D hard to call. The CDR3 nucleotides are TGTGCCAGCATGGGATGGTCCTACGAGCAGTACTTC. This encodes CASMGWSYEQYF.